The 2 T cell receptor beta chains below were found in one sample sequenced in a study of somatic mutations in cytotoxic T cells in rheumatoid arthritis. The data were produced by immunoSEQ multiplex PCR, yet TCRdb's version contains in-frame clones alone and is incomplete. The data contain thousands of clones, 74% of them seen just once; the ten biggest clones take up around 16%. The sequenced sample consisted of CD8+ T cells sorted from blood. Receptor source: an adult with rheumatoid arthritis.

The V call is TRBV18, the J call TRBJ1-1, with 7 bases identical to TRBD1. J lost 7 bases, V lost 2 bases, and 10 bases had no gene match. CDR3 size: 15 residues. Per germline, CDR1 KGHSH and CDR2 LQKENI. The DNA of the CDR3 is TGTGCCAGCTCACCAAGGGGTAGGGGGCGAGGTGAAGCTTTCTTT. Encoded protein: CASSPRGRGRGEAFF.

Details on this clone: Germline is not matched at one junction end, which may reflect a read error. The J gene is TRBJ2-7, the V gene TRBV6-1, with 7 bases fitting TRBD2. Germline V gene data show CDR1 as MNHNS and CDR2 as SASEGT. The CDR3 extends over 13 amino acids. DNA for the CDR3: TGTGCCAGCAAGCGGACCACCCGGGAGGAACGACACTTC. Translating gives CASKRTTREERHF.